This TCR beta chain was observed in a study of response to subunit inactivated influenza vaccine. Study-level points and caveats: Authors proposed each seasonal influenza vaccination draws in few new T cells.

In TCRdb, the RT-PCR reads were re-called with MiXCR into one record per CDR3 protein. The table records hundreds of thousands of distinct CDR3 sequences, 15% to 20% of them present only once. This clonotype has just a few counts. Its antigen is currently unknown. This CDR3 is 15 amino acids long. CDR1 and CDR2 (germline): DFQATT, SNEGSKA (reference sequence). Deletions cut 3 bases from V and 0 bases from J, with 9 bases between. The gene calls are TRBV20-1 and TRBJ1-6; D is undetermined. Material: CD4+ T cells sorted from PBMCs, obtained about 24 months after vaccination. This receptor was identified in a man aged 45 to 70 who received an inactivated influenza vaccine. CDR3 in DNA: TGCAGTGCTAGTATGGGGAGCTCCTATAATTCACCCCTCCACTTT. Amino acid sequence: CSASMGSSYNSPLHF.